These 10 T cell receptor beta chains share one sample of origin, sequenced in a study of blood T cells in healthy people across ages. A J-beta primer mix and a sample-barcoded 5' primer were used in a second PCR of roughly 6 to 12 cycles. TCRdb reanalysed the 5' RACE reads using MiXCR and keeps one entry per CDR3 protein. The repertoire includes about 1.5 million distinct CDR3 sequences, roughly two fifths of them detected once, and over 3.5% sits in the top ten. The sequenced material came from blood. The receptors derive from a woman younger than 35 in good health.

Here the CDR3 DNA reads TGCAGTGCTAGAGCCCCAGGGGGAAGCGATGGCTACACCTTC. This sequence encodes CSARAPGGSDGYTF. The chain uses TRBV20-1 and TRBJ1-2, with 7 bases aligning to TRBD1. The CDR3 length is 14 residues. CDR1 and CDR2 (germline): DFQATT, SNEGSKA (reference sequence). Losses at the gene ends were 1 base for V and 6 bases for J; bases not matched to a gene: 8.

At least ten counts were recorded for this clonotype. This chain uses TRBV3-1 with TRBJ2-3; 7 bases agree with TRBD2. Germline values: CDR1 LGHDT, CDR2 YNNKEL (reference sequence). This CDR3 has 14 amino acids. With 0 bases clipped from V and 4 bases from J, the junction kept 1 base outside the gene matches. In DNA, the CDR3 is TGTGCCAGCAGCCAAGATGGGGGGGCAGATACGCAGTATTTT. Translation: CASSQDGGADTQYF.

This clonotype was counted only a few times. V is TRBV6-5 and J is TRBJ2-1, with D maybe TRBD2 (7 bases). The germline gives CDR1 MNHEY, CDR2 SVGAGI. V was cut by 8 bases and J by 0 bases, with 14 bases left in between. The CDR3 covers 15 residues. The CDR3 here is CASGAGAFSYNEQFF. DNA of the CDR3: TGTGCCAGCGGGGCGGGGGCCTTCTCCTACAATGAGCAGTTCTTC.

The chain carries TRBV20-1 and TRBJ1-5; the D gene is possibly TRBD1 (6 bases). CDR1 is DFQATT and CDR2 is SNEGSKA in the germline V gene (reference sequence). Trimming cost V 6 bases and J 2 bases, with 20 bases left between them. This CDR3 region has 16 residues. The CDR3: CSAQRSRGSGNQPQHF. The CDR3 DNA is TGCAGTGCACAGAGGTCCAGGGGCTCCGGCAATCAGCCCCAGCATTTT.

In its sample, this clonotype was seen a few times. The V and J genes are TRBV10-3 and TRBJ2-5; either TRBD1 or TRBD2 may supply D (6 bases each). The CDR3 is 13 residues long. CDR1 is ENHRY, CDR2 SYGVKD, per germline. V shed 8 bases and J shed 1 base, with 11 bases lying between them. The CDR3 loop reads CAIRGGGQETQYF. As DNA, the CDR3 is TGTGCCATCCGTGGAGGGGGCCAAGAGACCCAGTACTTC.

The chain couples TRBV20-1 to TRBJ1-1; D gene unclear. TRBJ2-3 explains the end of the DNA better; the J call may be wrong. CDR3 length equals 12 residues. Germline lookup yields CDR1 DFQATT and CDR2 SNEGSKA (reference sequence). CDR3 nucleotides: TGCAGTGCTAGAGGAGAGGCCAGTCTTCAGTATTTT. It encodes CSARGEASLQYF.

The V gene is TRBV5-1, the J gene TRBJ1-1; 8 nucleotides agree with TRBD1. Germline V CDR1 and CDR2: SGHRS, YFSETQ. The CDR3 runs to 13 residues. J gave up 7 bases and V 4 bases, and 6 bases lay outside the gene matches. The CDR3 protein is CASSTTGTGEAFF. The CDR3 region has the DNA TGCGCCAGCAGCACGACCGGGACAGGTGAAGCTTTCTTT.

The V and J genes are TRBV4-3 and TRBJ1-5; D ambiguous. The CDR3 extends over 15 amino acids. V lost 3 bases to trimming and J lost 6 bases, with 15 bases between them. Germline CDR1 and CDR2: LGHNA and YSLEER. The CDR3 DNA reads TGCGCCAGCAGCCAGGTCCGGGCCCGGGGTCAGCCCCAGCATTTT. This gives the protein CASSQVRARGQPQHF.

The rearrangement joins TRBV5-1 to TRBJ2-2; D unresolved. This CDR3 contains 12 residues. V was pared by 4 bases and J by 6 bases, with 7 bases between. Per the germline V gene, CDR1 is SGHRS and CDR2 is YFSETQ. In DNA form, the CDR3 reads TGCGCCAGCAGCCCCTTCCCCGGGGAGCTGTTTTTT. It specifies CASSPFPGELFF.

The chain uses TRBV4-2 and TRBJ2-1, with D possibly TRBD2 on 5 matching bases. CDR1 and CDR2 from the germline V gene are LGHNA and YNFKEQ. The CDR3 runs to 16 residues. Trimming removed 4 bases at V and 3 bases at J, with 16 bases between. CDR3 protein: CASSPRDLAGYNEQFF. In DNA, the CDR3 is TGTGCCAGCAGCCCCCGTGATTTGGCGGGCTACAATGAGCAGTTCTTC.